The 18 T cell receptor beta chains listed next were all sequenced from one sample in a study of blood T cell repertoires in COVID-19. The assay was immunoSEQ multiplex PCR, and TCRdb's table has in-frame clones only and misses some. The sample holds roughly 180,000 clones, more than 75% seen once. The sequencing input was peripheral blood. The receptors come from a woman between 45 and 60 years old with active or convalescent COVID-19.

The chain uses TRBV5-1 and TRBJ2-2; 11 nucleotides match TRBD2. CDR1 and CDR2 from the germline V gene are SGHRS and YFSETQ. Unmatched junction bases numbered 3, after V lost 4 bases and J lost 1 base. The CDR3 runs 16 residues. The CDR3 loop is CASSPTSGVNTGELFF. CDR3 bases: TGCGCCAGCAGCCCGACTAGCGGGGTGAACACCGGGGAGCTGTTTTTT.

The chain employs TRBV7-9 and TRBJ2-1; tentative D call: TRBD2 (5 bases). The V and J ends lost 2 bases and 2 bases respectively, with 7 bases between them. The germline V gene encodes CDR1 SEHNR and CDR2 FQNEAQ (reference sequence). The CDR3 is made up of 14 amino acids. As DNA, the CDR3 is TGTGCCAGCAGCTTATTCGGGGCCTACAATGAGCAGTTCTTC. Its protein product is CASSLFGAYNEQFF.

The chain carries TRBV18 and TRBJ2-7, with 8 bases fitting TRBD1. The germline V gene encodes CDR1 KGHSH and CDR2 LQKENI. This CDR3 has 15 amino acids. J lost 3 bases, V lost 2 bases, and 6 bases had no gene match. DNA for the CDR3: TGTGCCAGCTCACCATTAGGACAGGGAAGCTACGAGCAGTACTTC. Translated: CASSPLGQGSYEQYF.

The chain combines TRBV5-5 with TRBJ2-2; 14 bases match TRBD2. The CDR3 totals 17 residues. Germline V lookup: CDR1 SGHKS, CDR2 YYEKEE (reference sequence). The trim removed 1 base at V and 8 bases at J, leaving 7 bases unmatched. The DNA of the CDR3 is TGTGCCAGCAGCTTGCCGGGACTAGCGGGAGTATCTGGGGAGCTGTTTTTT. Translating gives CASSLPGLAGVSGELFF.

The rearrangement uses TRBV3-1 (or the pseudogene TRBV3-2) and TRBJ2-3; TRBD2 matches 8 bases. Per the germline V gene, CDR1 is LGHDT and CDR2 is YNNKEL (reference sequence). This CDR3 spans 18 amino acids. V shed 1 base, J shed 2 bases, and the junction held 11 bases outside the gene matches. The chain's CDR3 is CASSQVDSGVVHTDTQYF. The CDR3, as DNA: TGTGCCAGCAGCCAAGTCGATAGCGGGGTTGTCCACACAGATACGCAGTATTTT.

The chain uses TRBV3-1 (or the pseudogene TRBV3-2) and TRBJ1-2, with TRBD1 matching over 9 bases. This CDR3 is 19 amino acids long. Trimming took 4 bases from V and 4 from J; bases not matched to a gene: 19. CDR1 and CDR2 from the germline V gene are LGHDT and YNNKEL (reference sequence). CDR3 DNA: TGTGCCAGCAGCCCCCTAATCGGACAGGGGATGGGTAACGGCTATGGCTACACCTTC. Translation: CASSPLIGQGMGNGYGYTF.

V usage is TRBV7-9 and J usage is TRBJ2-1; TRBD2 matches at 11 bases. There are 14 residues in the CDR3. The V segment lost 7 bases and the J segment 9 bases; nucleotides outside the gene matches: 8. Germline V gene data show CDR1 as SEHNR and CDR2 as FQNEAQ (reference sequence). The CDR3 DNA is TGTGCCAGCACCCCACTAGCGGGAGTTAGTGAGCAGTTCTTC. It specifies CASTPLAGVSEQFF.

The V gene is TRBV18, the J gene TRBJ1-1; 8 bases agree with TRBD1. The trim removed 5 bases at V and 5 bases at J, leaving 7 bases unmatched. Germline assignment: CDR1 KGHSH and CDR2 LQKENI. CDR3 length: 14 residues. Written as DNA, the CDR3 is TGTGCCAGCTCATCGGACAGGGCGGGTACTGAAGCTTTCTTT. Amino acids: CASSSDRAGTEAFF.

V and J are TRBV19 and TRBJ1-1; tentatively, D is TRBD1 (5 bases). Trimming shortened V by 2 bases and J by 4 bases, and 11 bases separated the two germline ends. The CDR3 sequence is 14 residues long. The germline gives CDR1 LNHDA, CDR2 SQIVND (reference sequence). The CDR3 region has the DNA TGTGCCAGTAGTATAACTGGGGCACCCACTGAAGCTTTCTTT. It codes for CASSITGAPTEAFF.

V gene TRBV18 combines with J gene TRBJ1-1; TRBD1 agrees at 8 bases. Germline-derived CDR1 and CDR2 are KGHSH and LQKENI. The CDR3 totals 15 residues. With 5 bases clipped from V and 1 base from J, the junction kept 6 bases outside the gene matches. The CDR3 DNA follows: TGTGCCAGCTCAGGCTCAGGGGGCGAGAACACTGAAGCTTTCTTT. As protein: CASSGSGGENTEAFF.

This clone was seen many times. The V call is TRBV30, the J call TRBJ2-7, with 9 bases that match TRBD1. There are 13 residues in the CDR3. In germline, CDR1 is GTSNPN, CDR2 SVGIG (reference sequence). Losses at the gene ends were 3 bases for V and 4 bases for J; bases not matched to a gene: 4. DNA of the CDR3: TGTGCCTGGAGCCCGGGACAGGGTTACGAGCAGTACTTC. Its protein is CAWSPGQGYEQYF.

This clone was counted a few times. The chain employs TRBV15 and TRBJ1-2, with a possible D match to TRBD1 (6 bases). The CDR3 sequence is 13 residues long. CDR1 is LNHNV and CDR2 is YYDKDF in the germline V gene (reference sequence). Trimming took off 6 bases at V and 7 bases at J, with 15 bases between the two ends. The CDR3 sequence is CATSSNRDRGYTF. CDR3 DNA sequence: TGTGCCACCAGTTCAAACAGGGACCGTGGCTACACCTTC.

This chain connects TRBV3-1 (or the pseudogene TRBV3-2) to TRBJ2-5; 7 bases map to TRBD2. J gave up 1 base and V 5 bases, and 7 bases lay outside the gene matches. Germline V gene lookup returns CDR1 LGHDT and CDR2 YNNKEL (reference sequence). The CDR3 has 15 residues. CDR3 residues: CASSYGGRPQETQYF. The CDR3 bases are TGTGCCAGCAGCTACGGGGGGAGGCCCCAAGAGACCCAGTACTTC.

The CDR3 DNA sequence: TGTGCCAGCTCCCCTCCCTTACACGGGTACACTGAAGCTTTCTTT. Translating it yields CASSPPLHGYTEAFF. V is TRBV18 and J is TRBJ1-1; no reliable D call. Trimming shortened V by 6 bases and J by 3 bases, and 17 bases separated the two germline ends. CDR1 KGHSH and CDR2 LQKENI come from the germline V gene. CDR3 length: 15 residues.

The CDR3 DNA is TGTGCCAGCAGCTTAGAAACAATATCCTCCTCCTACGAGCAGTACTTC. Its translation: CASSLETISSSYEQYF. The chain is built from TRBV7-9 and TRBJ2-7, with no clear D. Trimming took 1 base from V and 0 from J, leaving 13 bases between them. Per germline, CDR1 SEHNR and CDR2 FQNEAQ (reference sequence). This CDR3 contains 16 residues.

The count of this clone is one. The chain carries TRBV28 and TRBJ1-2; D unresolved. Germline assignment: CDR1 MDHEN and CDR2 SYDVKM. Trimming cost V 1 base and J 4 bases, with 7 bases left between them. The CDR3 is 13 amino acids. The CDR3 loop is CASSLSDGYGYTF. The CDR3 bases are TGTGCCAGCAGTTTATCAGATGGCTATGGCTACACCTTC.

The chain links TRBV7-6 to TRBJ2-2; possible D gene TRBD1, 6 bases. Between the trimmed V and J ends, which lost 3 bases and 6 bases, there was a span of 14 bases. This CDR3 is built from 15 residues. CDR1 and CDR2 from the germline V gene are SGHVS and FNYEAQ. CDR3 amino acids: CASSFLGDRSGELFF. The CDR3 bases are TGTGCCAGCAGCTTTCTGGGAGACAGGTCCGGGGAGCTGTTTTTT.

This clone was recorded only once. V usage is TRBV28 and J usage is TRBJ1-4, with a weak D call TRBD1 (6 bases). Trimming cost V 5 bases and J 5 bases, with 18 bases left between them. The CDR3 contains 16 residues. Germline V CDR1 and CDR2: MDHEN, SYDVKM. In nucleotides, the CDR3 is TGTGCCAGCAGTCTCCCTCTCGGCAGGGGAAATGAAAAACTGTTTTTT. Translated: CASSLPLGRGNEKLFF.